A selection of T cell receptor beta chains follows, all from one sample in a study of blood T cell repertoires in COVID-19. Profiling relied on immunoSEQ multiplex PCR, and the TCRdb table lists in-frame clones only, not all of them. The data contain approximately 430,000 clones, 75% to 90% of them singletons. The sequencing input was peripheral blood. These receptors were taken from a woman in her twenties or thirties with active or convalescent COVID-19. CDR3s include the opening cysteine and the closing phenylalanine or tryptophan. D genes are given only for firm matches. Size is omitted from some rows. Given values are once, few, many or a class for expanded clones.

clone_size,j_call,v_call,d_call,cdr3_nt,cdr3_aa
few,TRBJ1-5,TRBV19,TRBD1,TGTGCCAGTAGTCGAGGACAGGAAAATCAGCCCCAGCATTTT,CASSRGQENQPQHF
-,TRBJ1-5,TRBV18,TRBD1,TGTGCCAGCTCATCAACAGGGGGCCCTAGCAATCAGCCCCAGCATTTT,CASSSTGGPSNQPQHF
-,TRBJ1-4,TRBV6-1,-,TGTGCCAGCAGTGAAGGGAGGGGTTTGGGGGAAAAACTGTTTTTT,CASSEGRGLGEKLFF
-,TRBJ2-3,TRBV5-1,-,TGCGCCAGCAGCTTGGATTCCGGGGGGCCAGCAGATACGCAGTATTTT,CASSLDSGGPADTQYF
-,TRBJ2-5,TRBV20-1,TRBD2,TGCAGTGCTAGTAGCGGGGGAGGGCAAGAGACCCAGTACTTC,CSASSGGGQETQYF
-,TRBJ1-6,TRBV5-6,-,TGTGCCAGCAGCTTGGAAAGGGGTTCCTATAATTCACCCCTCCACTTT,CASSLERGSYNSPLHF
-,TRBJ1-3,TRBV30,-,TGTGCCTGGACCCGGGGGGGGTACTCTGGAAACACCATATATTTT,CAWTRGGYSGNTIYF
-,TRBJ2-4,TRBV18,TRBD1,TGTGCCAGCTCACTGACGACAGGGGCCACTCTAGCCAAAAACATTCAGTACTTC,CASSLTTGATLAKNIQYF
-,TRBJ1-1,TRBV3-1/TRBV3-2,-,TGTGCCAGCAGCCGGGGAGGGGACACTGAAGCTTTCTTT,CASSRGGDTEAFF
-,TRBJ1-2,TRBV5-6,TRBD1,TGTGCCAGCAGCTTGAGGGGGCCTAACTATGGCTACACCTTC,CASSLRGPNYGYTF
-,TRBJ2-6,TRBV5-5,-,TGTGCCAGCAGCACGAGGCACTCTGGGGCCAACGTCCTGACTTTC,CASSTRHSGANVLTF
-,TRBJ1-2,TRBV4-1,-,TGCGCCAGCAGCCAAGGCGCGGGGGCAGGTTTCTATGGCTACACCTTC,CASSQGAGAGFYGYTF
-,TRBJ2-7,TRBV3-1/TRBV3-2,TRBD1,TGTGCCAGCAGCCACCACCCCACCGGGACAGGAACCTACGAGCAGTACTTC,CASSHHPTGTGTYEQYF
-,TRBJ1-4,TRBV6-1,-,TGTGCCAGCAGTAGACTTAACGAAAAACTGTTTTTT,CASSRLNEKLFF
-,TRBJ1-2,TRBV2,-,TGTGCCAGCACGGCTGGGACATCCTATGGCTACACCTTC,CASTAGTSYGYTF
-,TRBJ1-1,TRBV19,-,TGTGCCAGTAGTATAGCAGGGGAAGCTTTCTTT,CASSIAGEAFF